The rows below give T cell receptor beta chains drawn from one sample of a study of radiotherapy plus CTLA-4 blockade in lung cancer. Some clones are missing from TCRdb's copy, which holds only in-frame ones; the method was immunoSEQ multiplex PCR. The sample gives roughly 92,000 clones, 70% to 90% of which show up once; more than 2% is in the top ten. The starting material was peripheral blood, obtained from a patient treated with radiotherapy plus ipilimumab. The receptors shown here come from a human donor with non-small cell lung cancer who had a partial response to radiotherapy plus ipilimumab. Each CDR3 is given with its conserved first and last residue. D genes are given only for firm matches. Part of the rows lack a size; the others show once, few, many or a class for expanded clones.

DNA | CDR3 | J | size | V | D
TGCAGCGTGGAAACAGGGAAACCTCTAGACACCATATATTTT | CSVETGKPLDTIYF | TRBJ1-3 | NA | TRBV29-1 | NA
TGTGCCAGCAGCTCACTAGTGAATGAGCAGTTCTTC | CASSSLVNEQFF | TRBJ2-1 | NA | TRBV5-8 | NA
TGTGCCAGCAGTGAATTAAGCGGGGTTCAAGAGACCCAGTACTTC | CASSELSGVQETQYF | TRBJ2-5 | NA | TRBV6-1 | TRBD2
TGTGCCAGCAGCTTAGACTCCGGGGAGCTGTTTTTT | CASSLDSGELFF | TRBJ2-2 | NA | TRBV7-2 | NA
TGTGCCAGCAGTCACGGAGGACAGGGTTTCAGCGAGCAGTACTTC | CASSHGGQGFSEQYF | TRBJ2-7 | NA | TRBV6-6 | TRBD1
TGTGCCAGCAGCCAGATAGAGAGGGATTGGGGCACAGATACGCAGTATTTT | CASSQIERDWGTDTQYF | TRBJ2-3 | few | TRBV7-9 | NA
TGTGCCATCAGTGGGACAGGGGAACTAGTTGAAAAACTGTTTTTT | CAISGTGELVEKLFF | TRBJ1-4 | NA | TRBV10-3 | TRBD1
TGTGCTAGTGGTTTGGGCCTGGGGCAGGGAAAAGAGACCCAGTACTTC | CASGLGLGQGKETQYF | TRBJ2-5 | NA | TRBV12-5 | NA
TGTGCCAGCTCACCCGATGTACAGGGGAAACAGGAAGCTTTCTTT | CASSPDVQGKQEAFF | TRBJ1-1 | NA | TRBV18 | TRBD1
TGTGCCAGCAGCTTGGGCGGGGGCGCAAACTATGGCTACACCTTC | CASSLGGGANYGYTF | TRBJ1-2 | NA | TRBV5-4 | NA
TGTGCCAGCAGTTCGTCCGCCGGGACAGGGGACGGAAACACCATATATTTT | CASSSSAGTGDGNTIYF | TRBJ1-3 | NA | TRBV28 | TRBD1
TGTGCCAGCAGTTTACAACAGGGGGTAAATGGCTACACCTTC | CASSLQQGVNGYTF | TRBJ1-2 | NA | TRBV28 | TRBD1
TGCGCCAGCAGCCAAGCCGTCGCAGGGGGCACCTACAATGAGCAGTTCTTC | CASSQAVAGGTYNEQFF | TRBJ2-1 | NA | TRBV4-1 | TRBD1
TGTGCCAGCAGCATGGGGACAGTTAGCAATCAGCCCCAGCATTTT | CASSMGTVSNQPQHF | TRBJ1-5 | NA | TRBV5-5 | TRBD1
TGCAGCTCCTCCGGTGAGAGCTCCTACGAGCAGTACTTC | CSSSGESSYEQYF | TRBJ2-7 | NA | TRBV29-1 | NA
TGTGCCAGCAGCAGGACTAGCGGGAGGAATGGTGAGCAGTTCTTC | CASSRTSGRNGEQFF | TRBJ2-1 | NA | TRBV28 | TRBD2
TGTGCCAGTAGTACGCTACAGGGTGGGGGCTACACCTTC | CASSTLQGGGYTF | TRBJ1-2 | NA | TRBV19 | NA
TGTGCCAGTAGTATAACGGACAGGCAGTACTTC | CASSITDRQYF | TRBJ2-7 | NA | TRBV19 | NA
TGCGCCAGCAGCTTAGCGGGAGGGTACACTGAGCAGTTCTTC | CASSLAGGYTEQFF | TRBJ2-1 | NA | TRBV5-1 | TRBD2
TGTGCCAGTAGCCCGACAGTCAATGGAAACACCATATATTTT | CASSPTVNGNTIYF | TRBJ1-3 | NA | TRBV19 | NA
TGTGCCAGCCGGAGCACAGATACGCAGTATTTT | CASRSTDTQYF | TRBJ2-3 | NA | TRBV2 | NA
TGTGCCAGCAGCTTAGTGAGGAACACTGAAGCTTTCTTT | CASSLVRNTEAFF | TRBJ1-1 | NA | TRBV7-2 | NA
TGCAGCGTTGGGGGGGGGATTTTAGGATCCTACAATGAGCAGTTCTTC | CSVGGGILGSYNEQFF | TRBJ2-1 | NA | TRBV29-1 | TRBD2
TGTGCCAGCAGCTTAGGCCGGGGGGATGAGCAGTTCTTC | CASSLGRGDEQFF | TRBJ2-1 | NA | TRBV7-8 | TRBD2
TGTGCCAGCAGTGGTGGACAGGGTATCCTGTTTTTT | CASSGGQGILFF | TRBJ1-4 | NA | TRBV6-1 | TRBD1